This paragraph reports one TCR beta chain. Using immunoSEQ multiplex PCR, the repertoire was profiled, and TCRdb retains in-frame clones only, with some absent. Of 300,000 to 450,000 clones detected, just over 85% appear once; the ten largest clones hold roughly 0.75%. The data were obtained in a study of cytomegalovirus exposure and HLA in healthy donors. Losses at the gene ends were 3 bases for V and 7 bases for J; bases not matched to a gene: 5. The length of the CDR3 is 14 residues. Per the germline V gene, CDR1 is KGHSH and CDR2 is LQKENI. This sequence was found in a woman younger than 30 in good health and CMV-seronegative. This chain connects TRBV18 to TRBJ2-5; 10 bases fit TRBD1. Sequenced sample: PBMCs. CDR3 amino acids: CASSPTGGPGTQYF. The CDR3 DNA reads TGTGCCAGCTCACCGACAGGGGGCCCGGGGACCCAGTACTTC.